This is a list of T cell receptor beta chains from one sample in a study of blood T cells in healthy people across ages. TCRdb re-called the 5' RACE reads with MiXCR, one entry per CDR3 protein. The table lists around 800,000 distinct CDR3 sequences, roughly 60% of them singletons. Sequenced input: blood. The receptor set was obtained from a man in his thirties or forties in good health. Each CDR3 is given without its conserved first and last residue. Each record gives: V gene, J gene, CDR3 protein.

TRBV19	TRBJ2-1	ASSIASSLYNEQF
TRBV12-3/TRBV12-4	TRBJ2-6	ASSLIASGANVLT
TRBV27	TRBJ2-7	ASRGQPSYEQY
TRBV7-2	TRBJ2-1	ASSPGLAGGRNEQF
TRBV5-6	TRBJ1-6	ASRSGPTGGGSPLH
TRBV20-1	TRBJ2-7	SAAPGRYSYEQY
TRBV7-2	TRBJ1-1	ASGLADYPAF
TRBV7-2	TRBJ1-5	ASSLGSRGLGQPQH
TRBV20-1	TRBJ2-5	SARPRDRDFSQTQY
TRBV5-1	TRBJ2-1	ASTSGSLYNEQF